The clone carrying this T cell receptor (beta chain) occurred a few times. What it recognizes is unknown. Unique molecular identifiers had been added to the TCR beta cDNA libraries. TCRdb recomputed calls from the PCR reads with MiXCR, one row per CDR3 protein. Among hundreds of thousands of distinct CDR3 sequences listed, about 32% were seen once. This sample is part of a study of post-analysis software for immune sequencing data. V lost 7 bases to trimming and J lost 9 bases, with 13 bases between them. Germline V gives CDR1 SEHNR, CDR2 FQNEAQ (reference sequence). This CDR3 is 12 amino acids long. Study results and caveats: Patients showed TRBV5-6, TRBV5-1 and TRBV20-1 among roughly five TRBV segments more frequent than in controls. Significantly lower normalized Chao1 diversity was seen in multiple sclerosis patients than in controls.

This TCR derives from a girl aged 5-17 years with multiple sclerosis. The chain recombines TRBV7-9 with TRBJ2-1; D call uncertain. Sequencing input: blood. The CDR3 nucleotides are TGTGCCAGCACCGCCGTTCCTGGTGAGCAGTTCTTC. It encodes CASTAVPGEQFF. Full variable domain (remainder filled in from reference TRBV7-9 and TRBJ2-1): DTGVSQNPRHKITKRGQNVTFRCDPISEHNRLYWYRQTLGQGPEFLTYFQNEAQLEKSRLLSDRFSAERPKGSFSTLEIQRTEQGDSAMYLCASTAVPGEQFFGPGTRLTVL.